A selection of T cell receptor beta chains follows, all from one sample in a study of shared clonotypes between healthy human individuals. The repertoire was sequenced with immunoSEQ multiplex PCR; TCRdb's copy has only in-frame clones and lacks some. Here the sample spans under 2.5 million clones, around 90% being singletons. The specimen was naive CD4+ T cells from PBMCs. The source of these receptors is a man between 18 and 29 years old in good health. Some clones in this sample may be carry-over from other donors' samples. Each CDR3 is given with its conserved first and last residue. A D gene is named only where the DNA matches it firmly. Size is stated for part of the rows, as once, few or many counts, or as a class when the clone is expanded.

abundance	d_gene	v_gene	j_gene	CDR3nt	CDR3aa
-	-	TRBV7-7	TRBJ2-5	TGTGCCAGCAGCCCCCAAGGAAGGTCCGAGACCCAGTACTTC	CASSPQGRSETQYF
-	-	TRBV5-1	TRBJ1-5	TGCGCCAGCAGCTTTGGGCCCGCTGGCAATCAGCCCCAGCATTTT	CASSFGPAGNQPQHF
-	-	TRBV4-1	TRBJ1-5	TGCGCCAGCAGCCGACCCCCCGTCCCCGGCACGAGCCAGCCCCAGCATTTT	CASSRPPVPGTSQPQHF
-	-	TRBV6-1	TRBJ2-1	TGTGCCAGCCTTAGGCACCAGGGGAGGAATGAGCAGTTCTTC	CASLRHQGRNEQFF
-	-	TRBV5-4	TRBJ1-1	TGTGCCAGCAGCTTTGGTTTCATGGCGGGACCTGAAGCTTTCTTT	CASSFGFMAGPEAFF
-	-	TRBV5-1	TRBJ2-3	TGCGCCAGCAGCTTGGACGGGACTTGGGGCACAGATACGCAGTATTTT	CASSLDGTWGTDTQYF
-	TRBD2	TRBV6-6	TRBJ2-7	TGTGCCAGCAGTGTGAGCGGGGCCGAGCAGTACTTC	CASSVSGAEQYF
-	TRBD2	TRBV19	TRBJ2-3	TGTGCCAGTAGCACAGTCTGGGACTACACAGATACGCAGTATTTT	CASSTVWDYTDTQYF
-	TRBD1	TRBV7-2	TRBJ1-4	TGTGCCAGCAGCTGGACCGGGACAGGGGGCGAAAAACTGTTTTTT	CASSWTGTGGEKLFF
-	-	TRBV5-1	TRBJ2-2	TGCGCCAGCAGCTTGAATGGGAGGTACACCGGGGAGCTGTTTTTT	CASSLNGRYTGELFF
-	-	TRBV6-1	TRBJ1-5	TGTGCCAGCAAACTCGGGGCTCCTTGGAATCAGCCCCAGCATTTT	CASKLGAPWNQPQHF
-	TRBD2	TRBV5-4	TRBJ2-3	TGTGCCAGCACTGATAGCGGGAGGCGCACAGATACGCAGTATTTT	CASTDSGRRTDTQYF
-	-	TRBV28	TRBJ1-2	TGTGCCAGCAGTTTACTTGCAGTGGGCTACACCTTC	CASSLLAVGYTF
-	-	TRBV6-1	TRBJ1-1	TGTGCCAGCAGTGAAGTGGGGGAATCTGAAGCTTTCTTT	CASSEVGESEAFF
-	-	TRBV9	TRBJ1-2	TGTGCCAGCAGCACCGGACAGTTTGCTTCCTATGGCTACACCTTC	CASSTGQFASYGYTF
-	-	TRBV29-1	TRBJ1-4	TGCAGCGTTGACGGGCCGACTAATGAAAAACTGTTTTTT	CSVDGPTNEKLFF
-	-	TRBV6-6	TRBJ1-3	TGTGCCAGCAGTCAAGAACGGCTCTCTGGAAACACCATATATTTT	CASSQERLSGNTIYF
once	-	TRBV6-5	TRBJ1-1	TGTGCCAGCAGGCAACGAAGGAACACTGAAGCTTTCTTT	CASRQRRNTEAFF
-	TRBD2	TRBV7-2	TRBJ2-1	TGTGCCAGCAGCTTATGGGGCGGGAGCGAGGATGAGCAGTTCTTC	CASSLWGGSEDEQFF
-	-	TRBV27	TRBJ2-7	TGTGCCAGCAGTTTATTGTCTCGACTTGGGGGTGAGCAGTACTTC	CASSLLSRLGGEQYF
-	TRBD1	TRBV27	TRBJ1-2	TGTGCCAGCAGGCGGGCTGCAGGGGGTCCGTTTGGCTACACCTTC	CASRRAAGGPFGYTF
once	-	TRBV10-2	TRBJ1-5	TGCGCCAGCAGTGTAAGCCTCGAGGGAGTTAATAGCAATCAGCCCCAGCATTTT	CASSVSLEGVNSNQPQHF
-	-	TRBV5-4	TRBJ2-3	TGTGCCAGCAGCTACAGGGTGGACACAGATACGCAGTATTTT	CASSYRVDTDTQYF
-	-	TRBV6-5	TRBJ1-3	TGTGCTACTCGTGGGTGGGCTGGAAACACCATATATTTT	CATRGWAGNTIYF
-	-	TRBV12-5	TRBJ2-1	TGTGCTAGTGGCCAGACTAGTAATTCCTACAATGAGCAGTTCTTC	CASGQTSNSYNEQFF
-	TRBD2	TRBV7-2	TRBJ2-1	TGTGCCAGCAGCTCGGTAGCGGGATACAATGAGCAGTTCTTC	CASSSVAGYNEQFF
-	-	TRBV7-9	TRBJ2-6	TGTGCCAGCAGCTTAGATGGTGCTGGGGCCAACGTCCTGACTTTC	CASSLDGAGANVLTF
-	-	TRBV6-1	TRBJ2-3	TGTGCCAGCAGTGAAGGAAGCACAGATACGCAGTATTTT	CASSEGSTDTQYF
-	-	TRBV6-6	TRBJ2-2	TGTGCCAGCAGTCCCTGGGGGGGGGAGCTGTTTTTT	CASSPWGGELFF
-	-	TRBV5-5	TRBJ2-7	TGTGCCAGCAGCTTGGGGTTGCTTGGCGAGCAGTACTTC	CASSLGLLGEQYF
-	-	TRBV28	TRBJ2-7	TGTGCCAGCAGTTTCCCTTTGCGGCTAGTGACGAAGGGTACATACGAGCAGTACTTC	CASSFPLRLVTKGTYEQYF
once	-	TRBV5-4	TRBJ2-1	TGTGCCAGCAGCCTCGAAGGAGGGACGGGTGAGCAGTTCTTC	CASSLEGGTGEQFF
-	-	TRBV5-4	TRBJ2-2	TGTGCCAGCAGCTCCGCCGGGGGTGCCGGGGAGCTGTTTTTT	CASSSAGGAGELFF
-	TRBD1	TRBV4-1	TRBJ2-5	TGCGCCAGCAGCCACCCGGGACAGGGTAGTTGGTACTTC	CASSHPGQGSWYF
-	-	TRBV28	TRBJ2-7	TGTGCCAGCAGTTTACGGTACGAGCAGTACTTC	CASSLRYEQYF
-	-	TRBV7-3	TRBJ2-2	TGTGCCAGCCGACCGGCGGGACTGAACACCGGGGAGCTGTTTTTT	CASRPAGLNTGELFF
-	-	TRBV30	TRBJ2-7	TGTGCCTGGAGTGTACTGACAGCTGACTACGTCGGCTTC	CAWSVLTADYVGF
-	-	TRBV6-1	TRBJ2-6	TGTGCCAGCATGAAATCTGGGGCCAACGTCCTGACTTTC	CASMKSGANVLTF
-	-	TRBV4-2	TRBJ2-7	TGTGCCAGCAGCCAGGGATTCAGGGGCCCGGAGCAGTACTTC	CASSQGFRGPEQYF
-	-	TRBV20-1	TRBJ1-1	TGCAGTGCTAGGCGCGACACTGAAGCTTTCTTT	CSARRDTEAFF
-	-	TRBV7-2	TRBJ1-1	TGTGCCAGCAGCCCCCGGACGGCGAACACTGAAGCTTTCTTT	CASSPRTANTEAFF
-	-	TRBV29-1	TRBJ2-7	TGCAGCGTGTCCGGACAGTTAGCCTACGAGCAGTACTTC	CSVSGQLAYEQYF
-	-	TRBV7-7	TRBJ2-5	TGTGCCAGCAGCTTCTTAGAACAAGAGACCCAGTACTTC	CASSFLEQETQYF
-	TRBD2	TRBV7-9	TRBJ2-3	TGTGCCAGCAGCCAGATACTAGCGGAGGGCACAGATACGCAGTATTTT	CASSQILAEGTDTQYF
-	-	TRBV4-2	TRBJ2-7	TGTGCCAGCAGCCAGTCAAAGAACTACGAGCAGTACTTC	CASSQSKNYEQYF
-	TRBD1	TRBV2	TRBJ1-2	TGTGCCAGCAGTACACAGGGGGTGGGCTCCGGCTACACCTTC	CASSTQGVGSGYTF
-	-	TRBV28	TRBJ2-7	TGTGCCAGCAGCCTTCCACCCCAAAAGACCTACGAGCAGTACTTC	CASSLPPQKTYEQYF
-	-	TRBV19	TRBJ2-2	TGTGCCAGTAGTATGTTGGAGGGTGGGCTCACCGGGGAGCTGTTTTTT	CASSMLEGGLTGELFF
-	TRBD1	TRBV28	TRBJ2-2	TGTGCCAGCAGAGGGACAGCCGGGGAGCTGTTTTTT	CASRGTAGELFF
-	TRBD2	TRBV4-1	TRBJ2-1	TGCGCCAGCAGCCCGGGACTAGCGGGGGGGAGGTCCTACAATGAGCAGTTCTTC	CASSPGLAGGRSYNEQFF
-	-	TRBV27	TRBJ2-7	TGTGCCAGCAGCAGAGACCCGGGACTGTCCTACGAGCAGTACTTC	CASSRDPGLSYEQYF
-	TRBD1	TRBV7-9	TRBJ1-5	TGTGCCAGCAGCTTATCTGGGGACAGGGGGTTAAATGGGGAGGCCCAGCATTTT	CASSLSGDRGLNGEAQHF
-	-	TRBV15	TRBJ1-1	TGTGCCACCAGCAGAGATCTTGGCGGTCGCGAAGCTTTCTTT	CATSRDLGGREAFF